This TCR beta chain was retrieved from a study of beta chain features in type 1 diabetes. Study-wide points: All four CD4+ subsets of Type 1 diabetes patients contained TCRB CDR3s that were moderately but significantly shorter. Whether TCRB rearrangement is influenced by HLA type went unresolved here.

This CDR3 region has 12 residues. Trimming shortened V by 4 bases and J by 3 bases, and 6 bases separated the two germline ends. CDR1 MDHEN and CDR2 SYDVKM come from the germline V gene. Stem cell-like memory, regulatory, central memory and naive CD4+ cells were sorted via CD45RO/CCR7/CD25/CD127/CD95/CD27. What was sequenced were expressed TCRB transcripts, since all of the isolated RNA had been reverse transcribed. About 3.6 million reads on average were seen across naive, central memory and regulatory T cell samples. Some clones are missing from TCRdb's copy, which holds only in-frame ones; the method was immunoSEQ multiplex PCR. The sample includes around 300,000 clones, approximately 10% of them seen just once. Regarding this clone: The antigen is unknown.

The rearrangement uses TRBV28 and TRBJ1-2; TRBD1 is a possible D gene (6 bases). This clonotype was sampled from a woman aged 25-40 years in good health. Sequencing was performed on naive CD4+ T cells from blood. In nucleotides, the CDR3 is TGTGCCAGCAGTTCAGGGGACTATGGCTACACCTTC. Its translation is CASSSGDYGYTF.